Each of the 20 T cell receptor beta chains below was sequenced from the same sample in a study of shared clonotypes between healthy human individuals. Generated by immunoSEQ multiplex PCR, the TCRdb table keeps only in-frame clones and is missing some. The table lists under 2.5 million clones, roughly 92% of them singletons. Specimen: naive CD4+ T cells from PBMCs. Subset: CD45RA+ positively selected. The receptors originated from a man between 18 and 29 years old in good health. Some clones in this sample may be carry-over from other donors' samples.

The J gene is TRBJ1-5, the V gene TRBV15; tentatively, D is TRBD1 (6 bases). This CDR3 is built from 16 residues. Trimming took off 0 bases at V and 3 bases at J, with 12 bases between the two ends. The V gene's germline CDR1 is LNHNV and CDR2 YYDKDF (reference sequence). CDR3 residues: CATSRDSDRINQPQHF. DNA for the CDR3: TGTGCCACCAGCAGAGATTCGGACAGAATCAATCAGCCCCAGCATTTT.

The chain couples TRBV28 to TRBJ2-5, with 8 bases lining up with TRBD2. The length of the CDR3 is 14 residues. CDR1 is MDHEN and CDR2 is SYDVKM in the germline V gene. V lost 6 bases, J lost 4 bases, and 7 bases stayed unmatched. The CDR3 loop is CASSVGGVVETQYF. CDR3 DNA sequence: TGTGCCAGCAGCGTCGGGGGGGTCGTAGAGACCCAGTACTTC.

CDR3 DNA: TGTGCCACCAGCAATGAGTACCGCTCTCACTACGAGCAGTACTTC. Translating it yields CATSNEYRSHYEQYF. The rearrangement joins TRBV15 to TRBJ2-7; D is uncertain. CDR1 and CDR2 (germline): LNHNV, YYDKDF (reference sequence). There are 15 residues in the CDR3. Trimming removed 4 bases at V and 3 bases at J, with 16 bases between.

The rearrangement uses TRBV7-2 and TRBJ2-7; D is tentatively TRBD1 or TRBD2 (5 bases each). The CDR3 has 13 residues. V lost 4 bases, J lost 6 bases, and 13 bases lay in between. The germline V gene encodes CDR1 SGHTA and CDR2 FQGNSA. The CDR3 reads CASSSRGRGEQYF. CDR3 nucleotide sequence: TGTGCCAGCAGCTCCCGGGGACGGGGCGAGCAGTACTTC.

A note on this clone: A much larger clone differs by one base, so this may be a read error. Other DNA sequences in this specimen translate into the identical CDR3. The V and J genes are TRBV9 and TRBJ2-1; 7 bases line up with TRBD2. The CDR3 length is 15 residues. V was pared by 3 bases and J by 0 bases, with 3 bases of the junction left unmatched. The germline V gene has CDR1 SGDLS and CDR2 YYNGEE. The DNA for the CDR3 is TGTGCCAGCAGCGGAGGCGGGAGCTCCTACAATGAGCAGTTCTTC. Translated: CASSGGGSSYNEQFF.

This chain joins TRBV28 and TRBJ1-2; D not certain. Trimming left V 4 bases short and J 0 bases short, with 9 bases between. The germline V gene has CDR1 MDHEN and CDR2 SYDVKM. The CDR3 sequence is 14 residues long. CDR3 DNA: TGTGCCAGCAGTTACACAACCTCTAACTATGGCTACACCTTC. Translating gives CASSYTTSNYGYTF.

Details on this clone: Since a much larger clone is just one base distant, this may be a read error. CDR3: CASSLVYEQYF. Written as DNA, the CDR3 is TGCGCCAGCAGCTTGGTCTACGAGCAGTACTTC. This sequence joins TRBV5-1 and TRBJ2-7; no definite D call. Trimming removed 0 bases from V and 3 bases from J, with 1 base in between. This CDR3 is built from 11 residues. From germline, CDR1 is SGHRS and CDR2 YFSETQ.

This clone has just a few counts. V gene TRBV30 combines with J gene TRBJ1-1; no reliable D call. Germline V gene sequence: CDR1 GTSNPN, CDR2 SVGIG (reference sequence). The length of the CDR3 is 12 residues. Trimming left V 2 bases short and J 7 bases short, with 11 bases between. The chain's CDR3 is CAWSPLSNEAFF. DNA of the CDR3: TGTGCCTGGAGTCCACTCTCTAATGAAGCTTTCTTT.

The chain uses TRBV7-9 and TRBJ2-7, with 7 bases fitting TRBD1. Germline loops: CDR1 SEHNR, CDR2 FQNEAQ (reference sequence). This CDR3 spans 16 amino acids. The ends lost 0 bases at V and 5 bases at J; junction bases unmatched: 10. CDR3 nucleotides: TGTGCCAGCAGCTTAGCGGGGACAGTAAGTTTCCACGAGCAGTACTTC. Residues: CASSLAGTVSFHEQYF.

This chain links TRBV19 with TRBJ1-1, with 7 positions matching TRBD1. V was pared by 4 bases and J by 2 bases, with 4 bases of the junction left unmatched. This CDR3 is built from 14 residues. Germline assignment: CDR1 LNHDA and CDR2 SQIVND (reference sequence). CDR3 coding DNA: TGTGCCAGTAGTAGCGACAGGGTTAACACTGAAGCTTTCTTT. The encoded protein is CASSSDRVNTEAFF. Based on the CDR3 plus reference TRBV19 and TRBJ1-1, the full variable domain is DGGITQSPKYLFRKEGQNVTLSCEQNLNHDAMYWYRQDPGQGLRLIYYSQIVNDFQKGDIAEGYSVSREKKESFPLTVTSAQKNPTAFYLCASSSDRVNTEAFFGQGTRLTVV.

The rearrangement uses TRBV5-1 and TRBJ1-4; TRBD1 agrees at 7 bases. Per the germline V gene, CDR1 is SGHRS and CDR2 is YFSETQ. The junction had 11 bases not matched to a gene; V was cut back by 4 bases and J by 5 bases. The CDR3 covers 16 residues. As DNA, the CDR3 is TGCGCCAGCAGCCGCTATCAACAGGGGATGAATGAAAAACTGTTTTTT. Residues: CASSRYQQGMNEKLFF.

This rearrangement joins TRBV5-1 to TRBJ1-1, with TRBD1 identical over 9 bases. The CDR3 has 15 amino acids. The germline gives CDR1 SGHRS, CDR2 YFSETQ. V shed 5 bases and J 7 bases; nucleotides not matched to a gene: 12. CDR3 sequence reads: CASSGTGTFGGEAFF. CDR3 DNA: TGCGCCAGCAGTGGGACAGGGACGTTCGGGGGTGAAGCTTTCTTT.

This chain uses TRBV19 with TRBJ2-2; 11 bases agree with TRBD1. This CDR3 is built from 15 residues. The V segment lost 8 bases and the J segment 3 bases; nucleotides outside the gene matches: 5. CDR1 and CDR2 (germline): LNHDA, SQIVND (reference sequence). CDR3 DNA: TGTGCCAGTTGGGACAGGGGGGTGGACACCGGGGAGCTGTTTTTT. Protein product: CASWDRGVDTGELFF.

The chain links TRBV5-4 to TRBJ2-3, with D maybe TRBD1 (5 bases). This CDR3 region has 14 residues. Germline loops: CDR1 SGHNT, CDR2 YYREEE (reference sequence). V dropped 3 bases and J dropped 3 bases, with 11 bases sitting between them. The CDR3 reads CASSSRDRTDTQYF. In DNA, the CDR3 is TGTGCCAGCAGCTCCCGCGACAGAACAGATACGCAGTATTTT.

The J gene is TRBJ1-5, the V gene TRBV28; D might be TRBD1 (5 bases). The CDR3 totals 16 residues. Deletions cut 2 bases from V and 1 base from J, with 12 bases between. CDR1 is MDHEN and CDR2 is SYDVKM in the germline V gene. The CDR3 nucleotides are TGTGCCAGCAGTTTAGTTCCAGGGACCAGCAATCAGCCCCAGCATTTT. The encoded protein is CASSLVPGTSNQPQHF. The full variable domain, completed using reference TRBV28 and TRBJ1-5, is DVKVTQSSRYLVKRTGEKVFLECVQDMDHENMFWYRQDPGLGLRLIYFSYDVKMKEKGDIPEGYSVSREKKERFSLILESASTNQTSMYLCASSLVPGTSNQPQHFGDGTRLSIL.

The chain has TRBV10-2 and TRBJ1-5, with unresolved D. Deletions cut 3 bases from V and 5 bases from J, with 8 bases between. Germline V gene lookup returns CDR1 WSHSY and CDR2 SAAADI. This CDR3 contains 13 residues. The CDR3 nucleotides are TGCGCCAGCAGTGATTTAGAATATCAGCCCCAGCATTTT. It yields the protein CASSDLEYQPQHF.

The chain employs TRBV19 and TRBJ2-3, with 11 bases aligning to TRBD2. The trim removed 3 bases at V and 4 bases at J, leaving 3 bases unmatched. CDR1 LNHDA and CDR2 SQIVND come from the germline V gene (reference sequence). The CDR3 has 15 amino acids. CDR3: CASSITSGSADTQYF. CDR3 sequence (DNA): TGTGCCAGTAGTATTACTAGCGGGAGCGCAGATACGCAGTATTTT.

The chain has TRBV2 and TRBJ2-5; TRBD1 matches 8 bases. J was trimmed by 5 bases and V by 10 bases; bases with no gene match: 15. The CDR3 totals 15 residues. Germline V CDR1 and CDR2: SNHLY, FYNNEI. The CDR3 protein is CATARFQGAGETQYF. CDR3 bases: TGTGCCACCGCTAGGTTTCAGGGGGCAGGTGAGACCCAGTACTTC.

The chain employs TRBV15 and TRBJ2-5, with TRBD2 matching 7 bases. V was pared by 0 bases and J by 2 bases, with 3 bases of the junction left unmatched. CDR1 LNHNV and CDR2 YYDKDF come from the germline V gene (reference sequence). The CDR3 length is 15 residues. CDR3 bases: TGTGCCACCAGCAGAGATTGGGAGGGACAAGAGACCCAGTACTTC. Encoded protein: CATSRDWEGQETQYF.

This rearrangement joins TRBV10-1 to TRBJ2-7; D not resolved. CDR1 WNHNN and CDR2 SYGVQD come from the germline V gene (reference sequence). V was trimmed by 2 bases and J by 0 bases, leaving 8 bases between them. The CDR3 sequence is 14 residues long. The CDR3 sequence: CASSEGRSSYEQYF. The CDR3 coding sequence is TGCGCCAGCAGTGAGGGCAGGAGCTCCTACGAGCAGTACTTC.